These 25 T cell receptor beta chains were sequenced from one sample in a study of T cells in Graves' hyperthyroidism and ophthalmopathy. The TCR beta CDR3 regions underwent amplification using RNA transcripts as the source. Primed by the HTBI set, a first-round RT-PCR was run on the TCR CDR3. A single record per CDR3 protein comes from TCRdb applying MiXCR to the multiplex PCR reads. The repertoire includes a few hundred thousand distinct CDR3 sequences, roughly 14% of them detected once, and roughly 7.3% sits in the top ten. The source material was blood. The source is a woman aged 25 to 39 with Graves' hyperthyroidism.

This clonotype was counted at least ten times. The genes are TRBV2 and TRBJ1-5; 7 positions agree with TRBD1. The CDR3 is 14 residues long. V was pared by 2 bases and J by 2 bases, with 0 bases of the junction left unmatched. Germline CDR1 is SNHLY and CDR2 is FYNNEI. The CDR3 sequence: CASSEQGGNQPQHF. CDR3 nucleotides: TGTGCCAGCAGTGAACAGGGGGGCAATCAGCCCCAGCATTTT.

In DNA form, the CDR3 reads TGCGCCAGCAGCTTTGGGGGAGGTGAGCAGTTCTTC. This sequence encodes CASSFGGGEQFF. V gene TRBV5-1 combines with J gene TRBJ2-1; perhaps TRBD2 as D (6 bases). The ends were cut back, 2 bases at V and 9 bases at J, with 9 bases in the middle. This CDR3 is 12 amino acids long. Germline-derived CDR1 and CDR2 are SGHRS and YFSETQ.

This clonotype was detected only a few times. The rearrangement uses TRBV27 and TRBJ2-1, with 7 bases that match TRBD2. CDR1 is MNHEY and CDR2 is SMNVEV in the germline V gene (reference sequence). The CDR3 is 15 amino acids. The V gene end was trimmed by 7 bases and the J gene end by 9 bases; junction bases not matched to a gene: 15. CDR3 amino acids: CASNTPGGRASEQFF. DNA of the CDR3: TGTGCCAGCAACACACCCGGGGGGAGGGCCAGTGAGCAGTTCTTC.

The chain links TRBV10-3 to TRBJ2-7; 9 bases map to TRBD2. This CDR3 contains 17 residues. V lost 3 bases to trimming and J lost 4 bases; unmatched junction nucleotides: 13. Germline CDR1 and CDR2: ENHRY and SYGVKD. CDR3 residues: CAISDLGFGGRAYEQYF. The CDR3 region has the DNA TGTGCCATCAGTGATTTAGGGTTCGGCGGGAGGGCATACGAGCAGTACTTC.

This clonotype was picked up many times. The J gene is TRBJ2-1, the V gene TRBV5-1; 13 nucleotides line up with TRBD2. This CDR3 comprises 16 residues. With V trimmed by 3 bases and J by 8 bases, 8 bases remained unmatched. Per germline, CDR1 SGHRS and CDR2 YFSETQ. The CDR3 DNA reads as TGCGCCAGCAGCTCCCGGACTAGCGGGAGTGTTGATGAGCAGTTCTTC. It codes for CASSSRTSGSVDEQFF.

V is TRBV10-3 and J is TRBJ2-7, with TRBD2 matching 7 bases. V shed 1 base, J shed 6 bases, and the junction held 6 bases outside the gene matches. CDR3 length equals 14 residues. Germline lookup yields CDR1 ENHRY and CDR2 SYGVKD. The CDR3 coding sequence is TGTGCCATCAGTGAGTGGGAGGGCTTGGGCGAGCAGTACTTC. It codes for CAISEWEGLGEQYF.

Only a few counts were recorded for this clonotype. Just one base apart from a much larger clone, this may be a read error. The chain couples TRBV6-1 to TRBJ1-1, with D hard to call. This CDR3 is built from 14 residues. In germline, CDR1 is MNHNS, CDR2 SASEGT. The CDR3 coding sequence is TGTGCCAGCTGTGAGTATGGGTTGAACACTGAAGCTTTCTTT. It yields the protein CASCEYGLNTEAFF.

This clonotype was counted ten times or more. This chain links TRBV11-2 with TRBJ2-7, with D unresolved. CDR3 length: 15 amino acids. V dropped 2 bases and J dropped 0 bases, with 11 bases sitting between them. Germline CDR1 reads SGHAT; CDR2 reads FQNNGV. The CDR3: CASSLINRGSYEQYF. CDR3 bases: TGTGCCAGCAGCTTAATCAATAGAGGCTCCTACGAGCAGTACTTC.

This clonotype was observed a few times. CDR3 residues: CASSYPETGIGANVLTF. Here the CDR3 DNA reads TGTGCCAGCAGTTACCCGGAGACAGGGATCGGGGCCAACGTCCTGACTTTC. The chain recombines TRBV6-5 with TRBJ2-6, with 7 bases lining up with TRBD1. This CDR3 is built from 17 residues. Germline loops: CDR1 MNHEY, CDR2 SVGAGI. The J segment lost 4 bases and the V segment lost 2 bases, leaving 8 bases of the junction unmatched.

This clonotype was observed at least ten times. This chain links TRBV5-1 with TRBJ2-3, with D perhaps matching TRBD2 (6 bases). This CDR3 comprises 14 residues. CDR1 SGHRS and CDR2 YFSETQ come from the germline V gene. V was trimmed by 6 bases and J by 2 bases, leaving 13 bases between them. The CDR3 protein is CASTFSGSTDTQYF. The CDR3 DNA reads as TGCGCCAGCACCTTTAGCGGTTCCACAGATACGCAGTATTTT.

The table lists this clonotype with many counts. The chain combines TRBV4-3 with TRBJ1-2, with TRBD1 identical over 8 bases. The trim removed 0 bases at V and 0 bases at J, leaving 9 bases unmatched. The length of the CDR3 is 18 residues. Germline assignment: CDR1 LGHNA and CDR2 YSLEER. CDR3 nucleotide sequence: TGCGCCAGCAGCCAAGATGGGGCAGGGGGCTTTACTAACTATGGCTACACCTTC. It is translated as CASSQDGAGGFTNYGYTF.

This clonotype has a count of ten or more. The CDR3 coding sequence is TGTGCCAGCAGTTTAGAGCGGAACTACAATGAGCAGTTCTTC. The encoded protein is CASSLERNYNEQFF. The rearrangement joins TRBV12-3 or TRBV12-4 to TRBJ2-1; tentative D call: TRBD2 (5 bases). CDR3 length equals 14 residues. The germline V and J ends were trimmed by 1 base and 3 bases, with 7 bases remaining between them.

The chain carries TRBV6-2 or TRBV6-3 and TRBJ1-2, with unresolved D. The CDR3 runs to 15 residues. V lost 0 bases and J 8 bases, leaving 16 bases between the germline ends. From germline, CDR1 is MNHEY and CDR2 SVGEGT. The CDR3 loop is CASSYSIYINDGYTF. Written as DNA, the CDR3 is TGTGCCAGCAGTTACTCGATCTACATAAATGACGGCTACACCTTC.

The genes are TRBV27 and TRBJ2-7; D unresolved. From germline, CDR1 is MNHEY and CDR2 SMNVEV (reference sequence). Trimming stripped 2 bases from V and 2 bases from J, with 10 bases between. CDR3 length: 14 amino acids. CDR3 sequence (DNA): TGTGCCAGCAGTTTAATGGCAGGCCCCTACGAGCAGTACTTC. Translating it yields CASSLMAGPYEQYF.

This clonotype turned up a few times. The V call is TRBV20-1, the J call TRBJ1-5; D is undetermined. Germline CDR1 reads DFQATT; CDR2 reads SNEGSKA (reference sequence). Trimming removed 1 base from V and 3 bases from J, with 13 bases in between. The CDR3 contains 15 residues. The chain's CDR3 is CSARVPGMDNQPQHF. DNA of the CDR3: TGCAGTGCTAGAGTCCCGGGGATGGACAATCAGCCCCAGCATTTT.

In its sample, this clonotype was seen a few times. The V gene is TRBV9, the J gene TRBJ2-1; D remains unclear. Germline V gives CDR1 SGDLS, CDR2 YYNGEE. Deletions cut 0 bases from V and 7 bases from J, with 11 bases between. There are 14 residues in the CDR3. CDR3 nucleotides: TGTGCCAGCAGCGTAGTTTGGGAAGGGAATGAGCAGTTCTTC. It yields the protein CASSVVWEGNEQFF. The variable domain in full, with the rest retrieved from reference TRBV9 and TRBJ2-1, is DSGVTQTPKHLITATGQRVTLRCSPRSGDLSVYWYQQSLDQGLQFLIQYYNGEERAKGNILERFSAQQFPDLHSELNLSSLELGDSALYFCASSVVWEGNEQFFGPGTRLTVL.

This clonotype was counted ten times or more. The chain has TRBV7-2 and TRBJ1-5, with TRBD1 matching over 9 bases. The germline gives CDR1 SGHTA, CDR2 FQGNSA. V lost 5 bases, J lost 5 bases, and 4 bases stayed unmatched. CDR3 length equals 14 residues. CDR3 loop: CASSQDRGDQPQHF. The CDR3 region has the DNA TGTGCCAGCAGCCAGGACAGGGGCGATCAGCCCCAGCATTTT.

Remarks on this clonotype: This may come from a read error, since a much larger clone is one base off. V is TRBV10-3 and J is TRBJ1-2, with 10 nucleotides matching TRBD1. J lost 4 bases, V lost 8 bases, and 7 bases had no gene match. This CDR3 is built from 14 residues. Per the germline V gene, CDR1 is ENHRY and CDR2 is SYGVKD. The CDR3 region is CAICNGQGGYGYTF. In nucleotides, the CDR3 is TGTGCCATCTGTAACGGACAGGGGGGCTATGGCTACACCTTC.

This clonotype was seen only a few times. V gene TRBV5-1 combines with J gene TRBJ2-5; D is possibly TRBD1 (6 bases). The CDR3 runs to 16 residues. V lost 0 bases and J 2 bases, leaving 14 bases between the germline ends. CDR1 and CDR2 (germline): SGHRS, YFSETQ. The CDR3 region is CASSLGRGPIQETQYF. The CDR3 coding sequence is TGCGCCAGCAGCTTGGGCAGGGGTCCTATTCAAGAGACCCAGTACTTC.

The genes are TRBV20-1 and TRBJ2-1, with 13 nucleotides matching TRBD2. CDR1 DFQATT and CDR2 SNEGSKA come from the germline V gene (reference sequence). The J segment lost 9 bases and the V segment lost 5 bases, leaving 16 bases of the junction unmatched. This CDR3 has 17 amino acids. The CDR3 spells CSARNLLAGGPATEQFF. In DNA, the CDR3 is TGCAGTGCTCGGAACCTACTAGCGGGAGGGCCAGCGACTGAGCAGTTCTTC.

This clonotype was detected ten times or more. The V gene is TRBV6-2 or TRBV6-3, the J gene TRBJ2-3; 8 bases agree with TRBD1. Germline lookup yields CDR1 MNHEY and CDR2 SVGEGT. V lost 6 bases and J lost 3; bases outside the gene matches: 8. The CDR3 is 15 residues long. In DNA form, the CDR3 reads TGTGCCAGCAGCTTCCCGACAGGGGCGACAGATACGCAGTATTTT. Translated: CASSFPTGATDTQYF.

The sample holds a few counts of this clonotype. V usage is TRBV20-1 and J usage is TRBJ1-5, with 8 bases lining up with TRBD1. Germline-derived CDR1 and CDR2 are DFQATT and SNEGSKA (reference sequence). With V trimmed by 4 bases and J by 3 bases, 8 bases remained unmatched. The CDR3 spans 15 residues. CDR3 sequence (DNA): TGCAGTGCTATCGGGACAGGCATCCTCAATCAGCCCCAGCATTTT. Protein product: CSAIGTGILNQPQHF.

This clonotype was observed a few times. The gene calls are TRBV9 and TRBJ1-6; D gene unclear. This CDR3 has 15 amino acids. CDR1 is SGDLS and CDR2 is YYNGEE in the germline V gene. V dropped 0 bases and J dropped 5 bases, with 9 bases sitting between them. The CDR3 nucleotides read TGTGCCAGCAGCGTAGACCTGGCTAATAATTCACCCCTCCACTTT. Its translation is CASSVDLANNSPLHF.

The chain combines TRBV19 with TRBJ2-1; 10 positions match TRBD1. Germline CDR1 LNHDA, CDR2 SQIVND (reference sequence). CDR3 length: 15 residues. The J segment lost 6 bases and the V segment lost 5 bases, leaving 7 bases of the junction unmatched. The CDR3 spells CASSLGDRGLNEQFF. The DNA of the CDR3 is TGTGCCAGTAGTCTCGGGGACAGGGGACTCAATGAGCAGTTCTTC.

This clonotype came up a few times. The chain is built from TRBV5-6 and TRBJ1-1, with D possibly matching TRBD1 (6 bases). V gave up 4 bases and J gave up 5 bases, with 21 bases separating them. From germline, CDR1 is SGHDT and CDR2 YYEEEE. This CDR3 contains 16 residues. The CDR3 loop is CASSLVGGGGRTEAFF. DNA of the CDR3: TGTGCCAGCAGCCTGGTCGGAGGGGGGGGCCGGACTGAAGCTTTCTTT.